This TCR beta chain was sequenced for a study of long-term antiretroviral therapy in people with HIV. Survey level was the resolution at which the v3.0 immunoSEQ assay ran. Using immunoSEQ multiplex PCR, the repertoire was profiled, and TCRdb retains in-frame clones only, with some absent. The table has about 27,000 clones, roughly 80% seen once; the top ten hold roughly 10%. Trimming shortened V by 1 base and J by 9 bases, and 16 bases separated the two germline ends. CDR1 and CDR2 (germline): MGHRA, YSYEKL. This CDR3 has 15 residues. The clonotype was recovered from a man aged 18-30 years with HIV. The chain joins TRBV4-1 to TRBJ2-1; no definite D call. The material sequenced was unsorted PBMCs, taken 0.8 years before starting antiretroviral therapy. The CDR3, as DNA: TGCGCCAGCAGCCAAGTAACCACCTCCTACGGTGAGCAGTTCTTC. This codes for CASSQVTTSYGEQFF.